This entry concerns a single T cell receptor (beta chain). Its antigen remains unidentified. Among the 120 or so subjects of the validation cohort, separate from the approximately 660-subject first cohort, were the donors. These data come from a study of cytomegalovirus exposure and HLA in healthy donors. Findings of the study overall: The classifier was said to identify cytomegalovirus status with high specificity and sensitivity. The study flagged around 150 TCR beta chains as cytomegalovirus-associated. Specificity of a few CMV-associated chains for CMV antigens was verified in vitro.

V shed 3 bases and J 9 bases; nucleotides not matched to a gene: 4. Germline lookup yields CDR1 MNHEY and CDR2 SVGAGI. This CDR3 is built from 14 residues. TCRdb's table, derived via immunoSEQ multiplex PCR, lists solely in-frame clones and lacks some. The profile shows fewer than 100,000 clones, 94% of them singletons. J is TRBJ2-1 and V is TRBV6-5; 11 bases align to TRBD1. What was sequenced was PBMCs. This sequence was found in a woman aged 18-30 years in good health and CMV-seronegative. The CDR3 DNA is TGTGCCAGCAGTTATGGACAGGGGGCTGCTGAGCAGTTCTTC. As protein: CASSYGQGAAEQFF.